The 21 T cell receptor beta chains below come from one sample, sequenced in a study of cytomegalovirus exposure and HLA in healthy donors. Both 60 Vbeta primers and 13 Jbeta primers went into the PCR. Method: immunoSEQ multiplex PCR; TCRdb's copy keeps in-frame clones and lacks some. The sample includes under 200,000 clones, roughly 80% of them seen just once. The sequenced material came from PBMCs. Every receptor here comes from a human donor in good health.

This clone was counted a few times. V gene TRBV5-6 combines with J gene TRBJ2-1; D is possibly TRBD1 (6 bases). CDR3 length: 16 amino acids. Germline CDR1 and CDR2: SGHDT and YYEEEE. V gave up 5 bases and J gave up 4 bases, with 19 bases separating them. The DNA of the CDR3 is TGTGCCAGCAGTCTTCTCTCCGGGACACTTTACAATGAGCAGTTCTTC. Protein sequence: CASSLLSGTLYNEQFF.

The gene calls are TRBV5-4 and TRBJ2-2; a possible D gene is TRBD2 (5 bases). Trimming left V 1 base short and J 3 bases short, with 7 bases between. CDR1 is SGHNT and CDR2 is YYREEE in the germline V gene (reference sequence). The CDR3 length is 14 residues. The CDR3 region is CASSLPGYTGELFF. Written as DNA, the CDR3 is TGTGCCAGCAGCTTGCCGGGGTACACCGGGGAGCTGTTTTTT. The complete variable domain, with remaining parts taken from reference TRBV5-4 and TRBJ2-2, reads ETGVTQSPTHLIKTRGQQVTLRCSSQSGHNTVSWYQQALGQGPQFIFQYYREEENGRGNFPPRFSGLQFPNYSSELNVNALELDDSALYLCASSLPGYTGELFFGEGSRLTVL.

J is TRBJ2-1 and V is TRBV6-1; TRBD1 agrees at 7 bases. Per germline, CDR1 MNHNS and CDR2 SASEGT. Unmatched junction bases numbered 15, after V lost 4 bases and J lost 0 bases. The CDR3 extends over 19 amino acids. The CDR3 reads CASSVSRGLTSSSYNEQFF. Written as DNA, the CDR3 is TGTGCCAGCAGTGTTTCCAGGGGGTTAACCTCGAGCTCCTACAATGAGCAGTTCTTC.

In nucleotides, the CDR3 is TGTGCCAGCAGCTTAGAAGGGGTGGGTAGCTATGGCTACACCTTC. Amino acids: CASSLEGVGSYGYTF. The chain employs TRBV7-2 and TRBJ1-2; perhaps TRBD1 as D (5 bases). CDR1 and CDR2 from the germline V gene are SGHTA and FQGNSA. Trimming cost V 1 base and J 4 bases, with 13 bases left between them. The CDR3 sequence is 15 residues long. Full variable domain (remainder filled in from reference TRBV7-2 and TRBJ1-2): GAGVSQSPSNKVTEKGKDVELRCDPISGHTALYWYRQSLGQGLEFLIYFQGNSAPDKSGLPSDRFSAERTGGSVSTLTIQRTQQEDSAVYLCASSLEGVGSYGYTFGSGTRLTVV.

The chain joins TRBV27 to TRBJ2-3; D unclear. Germline CDR1 is MNHEY and CDR2 is SMNVEV (reference sequence). The germline V and J ends were trimmed by 6 bases and 0 bases, with 10 bases remaining between them. This CDR3 region has 14 residues. CDR3 amino acids: CASSKAGSTDTQYF. The DNA of the CDR3 is TGTGCCAGCAGCAAAGCCGGGAGCACAGATACGCAGTATTTT.

The genes are TRBV7-9 and TRBJ2-7; 7 positions agree with TRBD1. V lost 1 base, J lost 6 bases, and 3 bases stayed unmatched. The germline V gene has CDR1 SEHNR and CDR2 FQNEAQ (reference sequence). The CDR3 length is 13 residues. CDR3 loop: CASSLEGGGEQYF. DNA for the CDR3: TGTGCCAGCAGCTTAGAAGGGGGCGGCGAGCAGTACTTC.

This chain connects TRBV7-8 to TRBJ2-7; no firm D call. The germline V gene encodes CDR1 SGHVS and CDR2 FQNEAQ. This CDR3 is built from 13 residues. V dropped 5 bases and J dropped 7 bases, with 15 bases sitting between them. This CDR3 reads CASSLLGSGEQYF. As DNA, the CDR3 is TGTGCCAGCAGCCTTCTCGGGTCTGGGGAGCAGTACTTC.

Written as DNA, the CDR3 is TGTGCCAGCAGCTTGGGCCTAGCGGGGGGACAGAATTTCTTC. This translates into CASSLGLAGGQNFF. The chain is built from TRBV5-6 and TRBJ2-1; 11 bases match TRBD2. Germline V gene data show CDR1 as SGHDT and CDR2 as YYEEEE. V was clipped by 0 bases and J by 16 bases; unmatched bases: 9. This CDR3 spans 14 amino acids.

This clone has only a few counts. V usage is TRBV19 and J usage is TRBJ1-2; 10 bases fit TRBD1. The CDR3 consists of 16 residues. Germline V lookup: CDR1 LNHDA, CDR2 SQIVND (reference sequence). V lost 4 bases and J lost 3; bases outside the gene matches: 8. Written as DNA, the CDR3 is TGTGCCAGTAGTACCCCCGGGACAGGGGTCTACTATGGCTACACCTTC. Its protein is CASSTPGTGVYYGYTF.

V gene TRBV27 combines with J gene TRBJ1-1; tentative D call: TRBD1 (5 bases). The V and J ends lost 3 bases and 5 bases respectively, with 13 bases between them. The CDR3 totals 14 residues. Germline V CDR1 and CDR2: MNHEY, SMNVEV (reference sequence). The CDR3 DNA reads as TGTGCCAGCAGTTTTCGGCAGGGAGGAACTGAAGCTTTCTTT. It translates to CASSFRQGGTEAFF.

The genes are TRBV11-3 and TRBJ2-5; the match to TRBD1 covers 9 bases. The CDR3 extends over 15 amino acids. Germline lookup yields CDR1 SGHNT and CDR2 YENEEA. V lost 5 bases and J lost 6; bases outside the gene matches: 10. The CDR3 loop is CASSDGDRAWKTQYF. For the CDR3, the DNA is TGTGCCAGCAGCGACGGGGACAGGGCTTGGAAGACCCAGTACTTC.

To note about this clone: One end of the junction fails to match germline, which may point to a read error. V usage is TRBV7-7 and J usage is TRBJ2-1; 11 nucleotides agree with TRBD2. The CDR3 spans 18 residues. Germline V gene sequence: CDR1 SSHAT, CDR2 FNYEAQ (reference sequence). CDR3 sequence reads: CASSLDDSGGAYSNEQFF. As DNA, the CDR3 is TGTGCTAGCAGCTTAGATGATAGCGGGGGGGCATATTCGAATGAGCAGTTCTTC.

The chain carries TRBV9 and TRBJ2-1, with D perhaps matching TRBD2 (6 bases). Trimming pared 3 bases from V and 1 base from J, leaving 14 bases between. This CDR3 is built from 16 residues. Germline CDR1 is SGDLS and CDR2 is YYNGEE. The CDR3 DNA sequence: TGTGCCAGCAGCGCCCTCGGGGGATTGTCCTACAATGAGCAGTTCTTC. Amino acid sequence: CASSALGGLSYNEQFF.

This clone was observed a single time. The rearrangement joins TRBV18 to TRBJ2-2; 7 nucleotides agree with TRBD1. V lost 3 bases, J lost 3 bases, and 10 bases stayed unmatched. Germline assignment: CDR1 KGHSH and CDR2 LQKENI. The CDR3 spans 17 residues. CDR3 coding DNA: TGTGCCAGCTCACCCTTTCCGGGACAGTATGACACCGGGGAGCTGTTTTTT. Its translation is CASSPFPGQYDTGELFF. Filled out from reference TRBV18 and TRBJ2-2, the complete variable domain reads NAGVMQNPRHLVRRRGQEARLRCSPMKGHSHVYWYRQLPEEGLKFMVYLQKENIIDESGMPKERFSAEFPKEGPSILRIQQVVRGDSAAYFCASSPFPGQYDTGELFFGEGSRLTVL.

The V and J genes are TRBV4-1 and TRBJ2-7; 7 bases agree with TRBD1. Looked up from germline, CDR1 is MGHRA and CDR2 is YSYEKL. This CDR3 has 14 amino acids. With V trimmed by 1 base and J by 4 bases, 4 bases remained unmatched. In DNA, the CDR3 is TGCGCCAGCAGCCAAGTTGACAGGGCGTACGAGCAGTACTTC. It is translated as CASSQVDRAYEQYF.

This chain links TRBV9 with TRBJ1-4, with TRBD1 identical over 7 bases. The CDR3 runs to 17 residues. J gave up 3 bases and V 3 bases, and 11 bases lay outside the gene matches. Germline V gene data show CDR1 as SGDLS and CDR2 as YYNGEE. In DNA form, the CDR3 reads TGTGCCAGCAGCGGAGACCCCGACAGGGACCCTAATGAAAAACTGTTTTTT. It specifies CASSGDPDRDPNEKLFF.

The J gene is TRBJ2-7, the V gene TRBV5-1; weak D call: TRBD1 (5 bases). The germline CDR1 and CDR2 sequences are SGHRS and YFSETQ. V lost 4 bases to trimming and J lost 3 bases, with 11 bases between them. This CDR3 spans 13 amino acids. This CDR3 reads CASSLDSYYEQYF. CDR3 DNA: TGCGCCAGCAGCCTCGACAGCTACTACGAGCAGTACTTC. The variable domain in full, with the rest retrieved from reference TRBV5-1 and TRBJ2-7, is KAGVTQTPRYLIKTRGQQVTLSCSPISGHRSVSWYQQTPGQGLQFLFEYFSETQRNKGNFPGRFSGRQFSNSRSEMNVSTLELGDSALYLCASSLDSYYEQYFGPGTRLTVT.

This chain joins TRBV4-1 and TRBJ2-3; 10 nucleotides agree with TRBD1. The CDR3 contains 15 residues. J was trimmed by 5 bases and V by 4 bases; bases with no gene match: 6. Germline values: CDR1 MGHRA, CDR2 YSYEKL. CDR3 protein: CASSRRDRGEDTQYF. The CDR3 DNA sequence: TGCGCCAGCAGCCGGAGGGACAGGGGAGAAGATACGCAGTATTTT.

The chain is built from TRBV6-5 and TRBJ2-7; 8 nucleotides agree with TRBD1. CDR1 is MNHEY, CDR2 SVGAGI, per germline. This CDR3 is 16 amino acids long. V shed 0 bases and J 1 base; nucleotides not matched to a gene: 5. CDR3 amino acids: CASSYSYRTGSYEQYF. DNA for the CDR3: TGTGCCAGCAGTTACTCGTATCGGACAGGGTCCTACGAGCAGTACTTC.

The genes are TRBV7-2 and TRBJ1-1, with unresolved D. Germline V gene data show CDR1 as SGHTA and CDR2 as FQGNSA. CDR3 size: 13 residues. The V gene lost 1 base and the J gene lost 3 bases, with 6 bases spanning the gap. Here the CDR3 reads CASSLVEYTEAFF. CDR3 coding DNA: TGTGCCAGCAGCTTAGTGGAGTACACTGAAGCTTTCTTT.

The chain links TRBV19 to TRBJ1-6, with unresolved D. Per the germline V gene, CDR1 is LNHDA and CDR2 is SQIVND (reference sequence). This CDR3 spans 16 amino acids. V lost 1 base, J lost 0 bases, and 7 bases lay in between. Here the CDR3 reads CASSIVRSSYNSPLHF. The CDR3 DNA sequence: TGTGCCAGTAGTATAGTTCGGAGCTCCTATAATTCACCCCTCCACTTT.